One and the same sample provided the 26 T cell receptor beta chains below, sequenced in a study of lymphopenia after photon versus proton radiotherapy. Data came from immunoSEQ multiplex PCR; TCRdb stores just in-frame clones and leaves some out. Of 150,000 to 200,000 clones detected, roughly nine tenths appear once; the ten largest clones hold about 4.7%. Source: peripheral blood, taken from a patient treated with photon-based radiotherapy. Receptors originate from a man in his fifties or sixties with gastric cancer.

The chain employs TRBV6-5 and TRBJ2-7, with D tentatively TRBD2 (6 bases). The germline V gene has CDR1 MNHEY and CDR2 SVGAGI. The V end was cut by 6 bases, the J end by 2 bases, with 14 bases between. CDR3 size: 14 residues. The CDR3 region is CASSRGLTPYEQYF. The CDR3 DNA reads as TGTGCCAGCAGCCGGGGACTTACACCCTACGAGCAGTACTTC.

In its sample, this clone was seen a few times. This chain links TRBV5-1 with TRBJ2-5; 10 bases are a match to TRBD2. Trimming removed 2 bases from V and 5 bases from J; junction bases left unmatched: 9. The CDR3 length is 16 residues. Germline V CDR1 and CDR2: SGHRS, YFSETQ. The CDR3: CASSFELAGGVETQYF. CDR3 nucleotide sequence: TGCGCCAGCAGCTTCGAATTAGCGGGAGGTGTTGAGACCCAGTACTTC.

The genes are TRBV9 and TRBJ2-5; D is possibly TRBD1 or TRBD2 (6 bases each). Germline values: CDR1 SGDLS, CDR2 YYNGEE. V was pared by 0 bases and J by 4 bases, with 13 bases between. This CDR3 spans 15 amino acids. CDR3 amino acids: CASSVEGGQGETQYF. The CDR3 region has the DNA TGTGCCAGCAGCGTAGAAGGGGGGCAGGGAGAGACCCAGTACTTC. The variable domain in full, with the rest retrieved from reference TRBV9 and TRBJ2-5, is DSGVTQTPKHLITATGQRVTLRCSPRSGDLSVYWYQQSLDQGLQFLIQYYNGEERAKGNILERFSAQQFPDLHSELNLSSLELGDSALYFCASSVEGGQGETQYFGPGTRLLVL.

This rearrangement joins TRBV9 to TRBJ2-1; weak D call: TRBD1 (6 bases). CDR1 is SGDLS, CDR2 YYNGEE, per germline. This CDR3 has 15 residues. V was cut by 0 bases and J by 4 bases, with 11 bases left in between. Here the CDR3 reads CASSVDQGRYNEQFF. For the CDR3, the DNA is TGTGCCAGCAGCGTAGATCAGGGGCGTTACAATGAGCAGTTCTTC.

This sequence joins TRBV27 and TRBJ2-2, with 10 bases fitting TRBD1. V lost 5 bases and J lost 7; bases outside the gene matches: 4. This CDR3 spans 14 amino acids. CDR1 and CDR2 (germline): MNHEY, SMNVEV (reference sequence). The CDR3, as DNA: TGTGCCAGCAGTACCGGACAGGGGGGCGGGGAGCTGTTTTTT. As protein: CASSTGQGGGELFF.

This clone was seen once. CDR3: CASSQTTGGAYEQYF. CDR3 nucleotides: TGTGCCAGCTCACAAACGACAGGGGGCGCTTACGAGCAGTACTTC. This chain connects TRBV18 to TRBJ2-7; the match to TRBD1 covers 10 bases. J lost 4 bases, V lost 4 bases, and 7 bases had no gene match. The CDR3 runs 15 residues. Germline lookup yields CDR1 KGHSH and CDR2 LQKENI.

This chain uses TRBV6-5 with TRBJ2-1; TRBD2 agrees at 11 bases. Germline CDR1 is MNHEY and CDR2 is SVGAGI. The CDR3 covers 15 residues. Trimming took 6 bases from V and 6 from J; bases not matched to a gene: 7. DNA for the CDR3: TGTGCCAGCAGAGAGTCTAGCGGGAGGCCCAATGAGCAGTTCTTC. As protein: CASRESSGRPNEQFF.

The CDR3 loop reads CASSQTQGQETQYF. The CDR3 bases are TGTGCCAGCAGCCAAACCCAGGGGCAAGAGACCCAGTACTTC. The chain links TRBV7-9 to TRBJ2-5, with D perhaps TRBD1 (6 bases). V shed 5 bases and J shed 2 bases, with 12 bases lying between them. CDR1 SEHNR and CDR2 FQNEAQ come from the germline V gene (reference sequence). The CDR3 is made up of 14 amino acids.

The gene calls are TRBV30 and TRBJ1-1; D is unresolved. The CDR3 contains 13 residues. The V gene lost 4 bases and the J gene lost 2 bases, with 11 bases spanning the gap. Per germline, CDR1 GTSNPN and CDR2 SVGIG (reference sequence). The CDR3 sequence is CAWNSLGNTEAFF. Written as DNA, the CDR3 is TGTGCCTGGAACTCCCTAGGAAACACTGAAGCTTTCTTT.

The gene calls are TRBV9 and TRBJ2-3, with D hard to call. The CDR3 is 14 residues long. V was shortened by 7 bases and J by 0 bases, with 12 bases between the two germline ends. Looked up from germline, CDR1 is SGDLS and CDR2 is YYNGEE. In DNA, the CDR3 is TGTGCCAGCGGCTGGAGCAGCAGCACAGATACGCAGTATTTT. Its protein is CASGWSSSTDTQYF.

CDR3: CASSLEYRGKAFF. In nucleotides, the CDR3 is TGTGCCAGCAGCTTAGAGTACAGGGGAAAAGCTTTCTTT. The J gene is TRBJ1-1, the V gene TRBV7-8, with 7 positions matching TRBD1. The CDR3 extends over 13 amino acids. Unmatched junction bases numbered 5, after V lost 1 base and J lost 9 bases. Germline V lookup: CDR1 SGHVS, CDR2 FQNEAQ.

With regard to this clone: Within the sample, other DNA sequences also encode this same CDR3. J is TRBJ1-2 and V is TRBV7-2; D remains unclear. The CDR3 is 14 residues long. Germline lookup yields CDR1 SGHTA and CDR2 FQGNSA. With 3 bases removed from V and 0 bases from J, the gap between germline ends came to 8 bases. CDR3 bases: TGTGCCAGCAGCTTGGGTTCTTCTAACTATGGCTACACCTTC. Amino acids: CASSLGSSNYGYTF.

The J gene is TRBJ2-7, the V gene TRBV6-5; D unclear. With 9 bases removed from V and 0 bases from J, the gap between germline ends came to 15 bases. Looked up from germline, CDR1 is MNHEY and CDR2 is SVGAGI. The CDR3 has 14 residues. As DNA, the CDR3 is TGTGCCAGTCGCGTCGCAGGTTACTCCTACGAGCAGTACTTC. Translation gives CASRVAGYSYEQYF.

CDR3 bases: TGTGCCAGCAGCTTATCCGGGACAGGGGGGAATGAGCAGTTCTTC. This codes for CASSLSGTGGNEQFF. The chain employs TRBV7-9 and TRBJ2-1, with 11 bases that match TRBD1. The CDR3 loop spans 15 amino acids. Germline assignment: CDR1 SEHNR and CDR2 FQNEAQ (reference sequence). Trimming cost V 2 bases and J 7 bases; bases outside gene matches: 4.

The chain recombines TRBV19 with TRBJ2-1; 10 bases map to TRBD2. CDR1 LNHDA and CDR2 SQIVND come from the germline V gene (reference sequence). The CDR3 totals 16 residues. With 1 base clipped from V and 2 bases from J, the junction kept 2 bases outside the gene matches. The chain's CDR3 is CASSIGTSGAYNEQFF. DNA of the CDR3: TGTGCCAGTAGTATAGGGACTAGCGGAGCCTACAATGAGCAGTTCTTC.

The chain has TRBV5-8 and TRBJ2-2, with D maybe TRBD2 (5 bases). Per the germline V gene, CDR1 is SGHTS and CDR2 is YDEGEE. CDR3 size: 17 residues. V was trimmed by 4 bases and J by 4 bases, leaving 20 bases between them. CDR3 residues: CASSRGQLARGTGELFF. CDR3 DNA: TGTGCCAGCAGCCGAGGCCAGCTAGCCCGCGGCACCGGGGAGCTGTTTTTT.

This chain connects TRBV4-3 to TRBJ2-1; no clear D gene. Trimming removed 4 bases from V and 0 bases from J, with 13 bases in between. The CDR3 length is 16 residues. The germline CDR1 and CDR2 sequences are LGHNA and YSLEER. The CDR3 loop reads CASSPASGGSYNEQFF. As DNA, the CDR3 is TGCGCCAGCAGCCCCGCCAGTGGCGGCTCCTACAATGAGCAGTTCTTC.

The chain joins TRBV4-1 to TRBJ2-3, with 7 nucleotides matching TRBD1. The trim removed 1 base at V and 0 bases at J, leaving 4 bases unmatched. The CDR3 covers 16 residues. Germline values: CDR1 MGHRA, CDR2 YSYEKL. CDR3 sequence reads: CASSQVGQESTDTQYF. The CDR3 bases are TGCGCCAGCAGCCAAGTAGGACAGGAGAGCACAGATACGCAGTATTTT.

V and J are TRBV5-1 and TRBJ2-1; TRBD2 matches at 7 bases. V shed 4 bases and J 5 bases; nucleotides not matched to a gene: 6. The CDR3 totals 14 residues. Germline assignment: CDR1 SGHRS and CDR2 YFSETQ. CDR3 amino acids: CASSPGGVNNEQFF. As DNA, the CDR3 is TGCGCCAGCAGCCCGGGAGGCGTAAACAATGAGCAGTTCTTC.

The J gene is TRBJ2-7, the V gene TRBV4-1; D gene uncertain. CDR3 length equals 15 residues. Trimming stripped 0 bases from V and 5 bases from J, with 14 bases between. Germline V gene data show CDR1 as MGHRA and CDR2 as YSYEKL. CDR3 DNA sequence: TGCGCCAGCAGCCAAGAGTCATACTTTCCCGACGAGCAGTACTTC. This sequence encodes CASSQESYFPDEQYF.

The CDR3 loop is CASSISSGRINNEQFF. The CDR3, as DNA: TGTGCCAGTAGTATTTCTAGCGGGAGAATAAACAATGAGCAGTTCTTC. This chain connects TRBV19 to TRBJ2-1, with TRBD2 matching over 10 bases. After removal of 3 bases from V and 5 bases from J, the junction contained 7 bases not matched to a gene. The CDR3 loop spans 16 amino acids. Per the germline V gene, CDR1 is LNHDA and CDR2 is SQIVND (reference sequence).

The V call is TRBV27, the J call TRBJ2-2; 12 bases agree with TRBD1. With 5 bases clipped from V and 0 bases from J, the junction kept 4 bases outside the gene matches. Germline V gene lookup returns CDR1 MNHEY and CDR2 SMNVEV (reference sequence). The CDR3 sequence is 17 residues long. In nucleotides, the CDR3 is TGTGCCAGCAGTCAAGGGACAGGGGGCTCGAACACCGGGGAGCTGTTTTTT. Translation gives CASSQGTGGSNTGELFF.

V gene TRBV7-9 combines with J gene TRBJ2-2; TRBD1 is a possible D gene (6 bases). Trimming shortened V by 3 bases and J by 1 base, and 12 bases separated the two germline ends. CDR3 size: 16 residues. CDR1 and CDR2 from the germline V gene are SEHNR and FQNEAQ (reference sequence). CDR3 loop: CASSFSGARNTGELFF. In DNA, the CDR3 is TGTGCCAGCAGCTTTTCAGGGGCCAGGAACACCGGGGAGCTGTTTTTT.

The CDR3: CASSEVGTQPQHF. In DNA form, the CDR3 reads TGCGCCAGCAGTGAAGTGGGGACCCAGCCCCAGCATTTT. V is TRBV10-2 and J is TRBJ1-5; a weak D match, TRBD1 (5 bases). V was clipped by 3 bases and J by 7 bases, with 10 bases between them. This CDR3 region has 13 residues. Germline assignment: CDR1 WSHSY and CDR2 SAAADI.

The V gene is TRBV4-2, the J gene TRBJ2-4; D unresolved. The V gene lost 0 bases and the J gene lost 1 base, with 10 bases spanning the gap. CDR3 length equals 16 residues. Germline-derived CDR1 and CDR2 are LGHNA and YNFKEQ. The CDR3 here is CASSQERSGAKNIQYF. The CDR3 region has the DNA TGTGCCAGCAGCCAAGAACGGTCCGGGGCCAAAAACATTCAGTACTTC.

V usage is TRBV4-2 and J usage is TRBJ1-1, with D tentatively TRBD1 (6 bases). The germline CDR1 and CDR2 sequences are LGHNA and YNFKEQ. This CDR3 spans 15 amino acids. V was shortened by 0 bases and J by 7 bases, with 15 bases between the two germline ends. The CDR3 sequence: CASSQDLLGANEAFF. CDR3 coding DNA: TGTGCCAGCAGCCAAGATCTTTTGGGGGCCAATGAAGCTTTCTTT.